This is a list of T cell receptor beta chains from one sample in a study of tumor and adjacent non-tumor tissue in lung cancer. TCRdb redid the calling of the multiplex PCR reads with MiXCR, one entry per CDR3 protein. The table shows more than 55,000 distinct CDR3 sequences, with roughly two thirds occurring only once. What was sequenced was distant non-tumor lung tissue. The source is a man in his 70s with non-small cell lung cancer. The CDR3 runs from the conserved cysteine through the conserved F or W. A D gene is named only where the DNA matches it firmly. Expanded clones are given a class, and other clones once, few, many or no size at all.

clone_size j_call d_call v_call cdr3_nt cdr3_aa
many TRBJ1-1 . TRBV4-2 TGTGCCAGCAGCCAAGTACCGGGACCCCGTGGAACTGAAGCTTTCTTT CASSQVPGPRGTEAFF
. TRBJ2-6 TRBD2 TRBV11-2 TGTGCCTGCAGCTCCCGGGGGGGTAGCCCTGGGGCCAAGGTCCTGACTTTC CACSSRGGSPGAKVLTF
few TRBJ1-5 TRBD1 TRBV2 TGTGCCAGCAATTCACAGGGGGGACTTGGCAATCAGCCCCAGCATTTT CASNSQGGLGNQPQHF
. TRBJ2-1 . TRBV6-1 TGTGCCAACAGTGATAATGAGGGGATCTCCTACAATGAGCAGTTCTTC CANSDNEGISYNEQFF
few TRBJ1-6 . TRBV30 TGTGCCTGGAGTGTGAACTCCTATAATTCACCCCTCCACTTT CAWSVNSYNSPLHF
. TRBJ2-2 TRBD1 TRBV19 TGTGCCAGTAGTCACCCGGGACAGTTTACCTTCCCGAACACAGGGGAGCTGTTTTTT CASSHPGQFTFPNTGELFF
. TRBJ2-7 . TRBV6-6 TGTGCCAGCACCCACGGACCCGCAGGATCCACCGGGGGCGTCGAGCAGTACTTC CASTHGPAGSTGGVEQYF
few TRBJ2-3 . TRBV29-1 TGCAGCGTTGAAGGACCGCGCGTGGGCACAGATACGCAGTATTTT CSVEGPRVGTDTQYF
. TRBJ2-3 TRBD2 TRBV29-1 TGCAGCGTTGAATCCGGGACTAGAGAGTATTTT CSVESGTREYF
few TRBJ1-5 TRBD1 TRBV12-3/TRBV12-4 TGTGCTAGCAGTCCTACAGGGGCCTATCAGCCCCAGCATTTT CASSPTGAYQPQHF
. TRBJ2-6 . TRBV11-2 TGTGCAAGCAGCTCCCGGGTGGGTAGATCTGGGGCCAACGTCCTGACTTTC CASSSRVGRSGANVLTF
once TRBJ1-2 TRBD1 TRBV7-9 TGTGTCAGCAGCTTAGCTATGGACAGGATGAATGGCTACACCTTC CVSSLAMDRMNGYTF
few TRBJ1-6 . TRBV5-1 TGCGCCAGCAGCATTGGTGATAATTCACCCCTCCACTTC CASSIGDNSPLHF
many TRBJ2-1 . TRBV12-3/TRBV12-4 TGTGCCAGCAGTTTTGGGGAGAATGAGCAGTTCTTC CASSFGENEQFF
. TRBJ2-7 . TRBV4-1 TGCGCCAACAGTCAAGCAGACAGCTCCTACGAGCAGTACTTC CANSQADSSYEQYF
few TRBJ2-3 . TRBV5-4 TGTGCCAGCAGCTTGGGGGACTTCCTCACTAGCACAGATGCGCAGTATTTT CASSLGDFLTSTDAQYF
. TRBJ2-3 TRBD2 TRBV19 TGTGCCAGTAGAAGCTGGATTGCGACTAGCGTCACAGATACACAGTATTTT CASRSWIATSVTDTQYF
. TRBJ1-3 . TRBV6-1 TGTGCCAGCATTTTCGAGACAGACGTAAACACCATATATTTT CASIFETDVNTIYF
. TRBJ1-4 TRBD1 TRBV9 TGTTCCAGCAGCCTGACAGGGAACGCTGAAAAACTGTTTTTT CSSSLTGNAEKLFF
. TRBJ2-7 . TRBV29-1 TGCAGCGATCGGGACCGCCTCTACGAGCAGTACTTC CSDRDRLYEQYF
. TRBJ2-4 TRBD1 TRBV11-2 TGTGCCAGCGGCTTTTCCCCGAGACAGGGGTGGCCTCAATACTTC CASGFSPRQGWPQYF
many TRBJ2-1 TRBD2 TRBV5-4 TGTGCCAGCAGCGCCAGCGGGAGCCTATACAATGAGCAGTTCTTC CASSASGSLYNEQFF